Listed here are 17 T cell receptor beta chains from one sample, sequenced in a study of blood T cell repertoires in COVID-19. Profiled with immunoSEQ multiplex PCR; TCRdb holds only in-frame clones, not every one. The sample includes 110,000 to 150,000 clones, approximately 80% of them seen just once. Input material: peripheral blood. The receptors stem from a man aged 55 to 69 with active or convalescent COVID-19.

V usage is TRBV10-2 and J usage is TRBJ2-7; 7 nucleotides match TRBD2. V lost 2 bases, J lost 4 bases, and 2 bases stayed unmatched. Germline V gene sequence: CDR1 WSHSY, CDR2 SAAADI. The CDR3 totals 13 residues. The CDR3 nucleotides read TGCGCCAGCAGTGAGATCGGGGGGTACGAGCAGTACTTC. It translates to CASSEIGGYEQYF.

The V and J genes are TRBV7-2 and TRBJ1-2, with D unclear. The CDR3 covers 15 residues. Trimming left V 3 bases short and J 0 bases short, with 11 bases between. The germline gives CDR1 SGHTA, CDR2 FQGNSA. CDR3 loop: CASSFFQEANYGYTF. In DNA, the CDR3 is TGTGCCAGCAGCTTCTTCCAGGAAGCTAACTATGGCTACACCTTC.

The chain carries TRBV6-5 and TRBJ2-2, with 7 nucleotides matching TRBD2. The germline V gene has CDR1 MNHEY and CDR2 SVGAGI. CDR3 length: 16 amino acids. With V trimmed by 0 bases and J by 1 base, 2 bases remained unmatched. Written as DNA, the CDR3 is TGTGCCAGCAGTTACTCCGGGAGGATGAACACCGGGGAGCTGTTTTTT. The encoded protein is CASSYSGRMNTGELFF.

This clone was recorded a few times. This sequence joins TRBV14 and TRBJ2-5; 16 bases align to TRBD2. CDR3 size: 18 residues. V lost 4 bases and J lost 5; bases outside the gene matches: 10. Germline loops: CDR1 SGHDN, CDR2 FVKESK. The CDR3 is CASSLPGGLAGGHETQYF. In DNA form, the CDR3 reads TGTGCCAGCAGCCTTCCAGGGGGACTAGCGGGAGGGCACGAGACCCAGTACTTC.

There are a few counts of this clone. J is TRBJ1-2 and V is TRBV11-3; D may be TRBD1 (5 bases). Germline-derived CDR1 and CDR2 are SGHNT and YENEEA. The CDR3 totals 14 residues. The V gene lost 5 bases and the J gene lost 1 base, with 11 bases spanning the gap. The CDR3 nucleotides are TGTGCCAGCAGCCCCCGACAGAGTAACTATGGCTACACCTTC. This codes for CASSPRQSNYGYTF. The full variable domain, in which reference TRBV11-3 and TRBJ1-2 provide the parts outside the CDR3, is EAGVVQSPRYKIIEKKQPVAFWCNPISGHNTLYWYLQNLGQGPELLIRYENEEAVDDSQLPKDRFSAERLKGVDSTLKIQPAELGDSAVYLCASSPRQSNYGYTFGSGTRLTVV.

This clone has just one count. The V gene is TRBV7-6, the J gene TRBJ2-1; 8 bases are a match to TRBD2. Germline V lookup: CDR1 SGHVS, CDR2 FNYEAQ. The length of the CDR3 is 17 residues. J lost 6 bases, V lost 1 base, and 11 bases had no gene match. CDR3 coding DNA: TGTGCCAGCAGCTTAGAAGATTGGAGCGGGAGCGGCAATGAGCAGTTCTTC. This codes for CASSLEDWSGSGNEQFF. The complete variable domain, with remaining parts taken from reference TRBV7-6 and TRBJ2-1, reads GAGVSQSPRYKVTKRGQDVALRCDPISGHVSLYWYRQALGQGPEFLTYFNYEAQQDKSGLPNDRFSAERPEGSISTLTIQRTEQRDSAMYRCASSLEDWSGSGNEQFFGPGTRLTVL.

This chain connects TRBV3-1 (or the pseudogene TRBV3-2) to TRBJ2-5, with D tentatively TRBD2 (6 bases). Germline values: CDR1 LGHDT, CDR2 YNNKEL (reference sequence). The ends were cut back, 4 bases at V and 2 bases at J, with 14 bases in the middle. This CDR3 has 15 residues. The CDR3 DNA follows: TGTGCCAGCAGCCCGGGGGAGGAACGACAAGAGACCCAGTACTTC. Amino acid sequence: CASSPGEERQETQYF.

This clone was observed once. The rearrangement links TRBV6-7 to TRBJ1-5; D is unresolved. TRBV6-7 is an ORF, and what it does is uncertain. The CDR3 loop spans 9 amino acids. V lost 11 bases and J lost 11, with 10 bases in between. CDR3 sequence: CAPIGAQHF. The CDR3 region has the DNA TGTGCCCCAATCGGGGCCCAGCATTTT.

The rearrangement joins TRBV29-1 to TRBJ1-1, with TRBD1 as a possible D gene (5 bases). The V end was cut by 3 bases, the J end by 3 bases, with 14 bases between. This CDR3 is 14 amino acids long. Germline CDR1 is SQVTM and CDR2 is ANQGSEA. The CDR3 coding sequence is TGCAGCGTTGAGGGACTAATGGGGGACACTGAAGCTTTCTTT. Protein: CSVEGLMGDTEAFF. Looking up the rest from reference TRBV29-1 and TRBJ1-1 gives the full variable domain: SAVISQKPSRDICQRGTSLTIQCQVDSQVTMMFWYRQQPGQSLTLIATANQGSEATYESGFVIDKFPISRPNLTFSTLTVSNMSPEDSSIYLCSVEGLMGDTEAFFGQGTRLTVV.

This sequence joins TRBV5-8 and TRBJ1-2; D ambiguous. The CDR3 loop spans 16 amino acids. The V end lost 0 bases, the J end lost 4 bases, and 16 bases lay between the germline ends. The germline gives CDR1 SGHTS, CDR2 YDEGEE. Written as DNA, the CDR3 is TGTGCCAGCAGCTTGGATGGATCGGGGTCCGCCTATGGCTACACCTTC. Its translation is CASSLDGSGSAYGYTF.

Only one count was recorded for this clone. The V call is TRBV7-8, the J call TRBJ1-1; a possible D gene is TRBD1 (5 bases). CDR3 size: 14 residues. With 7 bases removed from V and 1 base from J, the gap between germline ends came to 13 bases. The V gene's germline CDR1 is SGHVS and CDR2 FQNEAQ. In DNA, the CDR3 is TGTGCCAGCATCACTCGGGGGGGGAACACTGAAGCTTTCTTT. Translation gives CASITRGGNTEAFF.

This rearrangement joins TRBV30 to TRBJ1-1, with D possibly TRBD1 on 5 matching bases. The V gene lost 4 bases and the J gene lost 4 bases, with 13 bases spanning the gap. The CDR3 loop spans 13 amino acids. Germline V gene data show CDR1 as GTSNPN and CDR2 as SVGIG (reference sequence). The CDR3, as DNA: TGTGCCTGGACCAACTCGGGGGGCACTGAAGCTTTCTTT. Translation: CAWTNSGGTEAFF.

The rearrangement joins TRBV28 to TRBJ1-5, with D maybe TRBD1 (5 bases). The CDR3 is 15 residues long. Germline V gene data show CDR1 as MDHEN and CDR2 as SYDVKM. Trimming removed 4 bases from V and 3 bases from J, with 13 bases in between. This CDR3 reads CASSWTKGYNQPQHF. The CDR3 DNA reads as TGTGCCAGCAGTTGGACAAAGGGATACAATCAGCCCCAGCATTTT.

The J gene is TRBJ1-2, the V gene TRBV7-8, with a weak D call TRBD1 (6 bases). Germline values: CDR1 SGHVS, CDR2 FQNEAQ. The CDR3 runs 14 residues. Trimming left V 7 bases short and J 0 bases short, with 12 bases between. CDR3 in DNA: TGTGCCAGCAAGGGGCAGGGGCCTAACTATGGCTACACCTTC. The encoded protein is CASKGQGPNYGYTF. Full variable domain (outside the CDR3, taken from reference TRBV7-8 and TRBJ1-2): GAGVSQSPRYKVAKRGQDVALRCDPISGHVSLFWYQQALGQGPEFLTYFQNEAQLDKSGLPSDRFFAERPEGSVSTLKIQRTQQEDSAVYLCASKGQGPNYGYTFGSGTRLTVV.

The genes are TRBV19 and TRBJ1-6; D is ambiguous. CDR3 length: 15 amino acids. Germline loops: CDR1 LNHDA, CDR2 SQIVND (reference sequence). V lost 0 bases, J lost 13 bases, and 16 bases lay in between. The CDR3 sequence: CASSIEGRHLRPLHF. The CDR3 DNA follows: TGTGCCAGTAGTATAGAGGGCAGGCATCTTAGGCCCCTCCACTTT.

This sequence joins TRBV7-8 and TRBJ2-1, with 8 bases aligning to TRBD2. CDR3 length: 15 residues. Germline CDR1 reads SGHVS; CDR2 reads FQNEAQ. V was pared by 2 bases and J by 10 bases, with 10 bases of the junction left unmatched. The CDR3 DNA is TGTGCCAGCAGCTTACGTCGGGGGGGCCTTCAAGAGCAGTTCTTC. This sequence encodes CASSLRRGGLQEQFF.

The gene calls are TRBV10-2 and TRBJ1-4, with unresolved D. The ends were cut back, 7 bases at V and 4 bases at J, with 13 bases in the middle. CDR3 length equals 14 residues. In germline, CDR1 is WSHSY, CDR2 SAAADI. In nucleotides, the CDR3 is TGCGCCAGCAAAGACTCGGGGAATAATGAAAAACTGTTTTTT. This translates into CASKDSGNNEKLFF.